Listed below are T cell receptor beta chains from one sample, sequenced in a study of blood T cell repertoires in COVID-19. Using immunoSEQ multiplex PCR, the repertoire was profiled, and TCRdb retains in-frame clones only, with some absent. Among 90,000 to 140,000 clones listed, roughly 85% were seen once. The sample taken for sequencing was peripheral blood. These receptors came from a man aged 50 or older with acute or convalescent COVID-19. CDR3s include the opening cysteine and the closing phenylalanine or tryptophan. D genes are given only for firm matches. A row's size may be missing; if present it is once, few, many or a size class.

TRBV3-1/TRBV3-2,TRBJ1-1,NA,NA,CASSRRTTGRNTEAFF,TGTGCCAGCAGCCGGAGAACAACAGGGAGGAACACTGAAGCTTTCTTT
TRBV7-9,TRBJ2-1,TRBD2,NA,CASRGAGAYYNEQFF,TGTGCCAGCAGGGGAGCGGGGGCGTATTACAATGAGCAGTTCTTC
TRBV9,TRBJ1-4,NA,NA,CASSEGEQNEKLFF,TGTGCCAGCAGCGAGGGGGAACAGAATGAAAAACTGTTTTTT
TRBV19,TRBJ1-5,NA,NA,CASSIRERGSNQPQHF,TGTGCCAGTAGTATCCGGGAGAGGGGTAGCAATCAGCCCCAGCATTTT
TRBV19,TRBJ1-6,NA,NA,CASSIGATSYNSPLHF,TGTGCCAGTAGTATAGGGGCCACCAGCTATAATTCACCCCTCCACTTT
TRBV30,TRBJ2-1,NA,NA,CAWSPFSYNEQFF,TGTGCCTGGAGTCCATTCTCCTACAATGAGCAGTTCTTC
TRBV2,TRBJ2-5,TRBD2,NA,CASTLSGRIRETQYF,TGTGCCAGCACCCTTAGCGGGAGGATCCGGGAGACCCAGTACTTC
TRBV7-6,TRBJ2-3,NA,NA,CASSPYSGSTDTQYF,TGTGCCAGCAGCCCGTACTCGGGAAGCACAGATACGCAGTATTTT
TRBV6-4,TRBJ2-3,NA,NA,CASSWTASSTDTQYF,TGTGCCAGCAGTTGGACAGCGTCTAGCACAGATACGCAGTATTTT
TRBV11-3,TRBJ2-5,NA,once,CASSLDRVLEETQYF,TGTGCCAGCAGCTTAGATCGCGTCTTGGAAGAGACCCAGTACTTC
TRBV18,TRBJ2-5,NA,NA,CASSPTGQETQYF,TGTGCCAGCTCACCAACCGGGCAAGAGACCCAGTACTTC
TRBV9,TRBJ1-2,NA,NA,CASSPPGANYGYTF,TGTGCCAGCAGCCCCCCGGGAGCTAACTATGGCTACACCTTC
TRBV7-9,TRBJ2-3,TRBD2,NA,CASSSQGLAVTDTQYF,TGTGCCAGCAGCTCACAAGGACTAGCTGTTACAGATACGCAGTATTTT
TRBV28,TRBJ2-7,TRBD2,NA,CASSRPPSGIYEQYF,TGTGCCAGCAGCCGACCCCCTAGCGGGATCTACGAGCAGTACTTC
TRBV7-9,TRBJ2-5,TRBD2,NA,CASSSWAGEAQETQYF,TGTGCCAGCAGCAGTTGGGCGGGGGAGGCACAAGAGACCCAGTACTTC
TRBV6-5,TRBJ1-1,NA,NA,CASSYSIRSEAFF,TGTGCCAGCAGTTACTCGATCAGGTCTGAAGCTTTCTTT
TRBV11-3,TRBJ2-2,TRBD1,NA,CASSPRTGGAAGELFF,TGTGCCAGCAGCCCGCGGACAGGGGGCGCCGCCGGGGAGCTGTTTTTT
TRBV19,TRBJ2-7,NA,NA,CATRGGQNYEQYF,TGTGCCACCCGAGGAGGACAGAACTACGAGCAGTACTTC
TRBV2,TRBJ2-1,TRBD2,NA,CAKQRGVNEQFF,TGTGCCAAGCAGCGGGGGGTCAATGAGCAGTTCTTC
TRBV29-1,TRBJ2-3,TRBD2,NA,CSVPPTSGGFSTQYF,TGCAGCGTCCCACCAACTAGCGGGGGGTTCAGTACGCAGTATTTT
TRBV28,TRBJ2-7,NA,NA,CASSSPGTFIYEQYF,TGTGCCAGCAGTTCCCCCGGGACATTTATATACGAGCAGTACTTC
TRBV5-1,TRBJ1-1,NA,NA,CASSLAGRDTEAFF,TGCGCCAGCAGCTTGGCCGGGAGAGACACTGAAGCTTTCTTT
TRBV5-1,TRBJ2-1,TRBD2,NA,CASSLRLAASNNEQFF,TGCGCCAGCAGCCTCCGACTAGCCGCCAGCAACAATGAGCAGTTCTTC
TRBV5-1,TRBJ2-1,NA,once,CASSSRSETGINEQFF,TGCGCCAGCAGCTCCAGGTCAGAAACAGGAATTAATGAGCAGTTCTTC
TRBV11-2,TRBJ2-7,TRBD2,NA,CASSLDSLAGGSYEQYF,TGTGCCAGCAGCTTAGATTCCCTAGCGGGAGGTTCCTACGAGCAGTACTTC
TRBV5-6,TRBJ2-5,TRBD2,NA,CASSLGTSEETQYF,TGTGCCAGCAGTCTAGGGACTAGCGAAGAGACCCAGTACTTC
TRBV9,TRBJ2-3,TRBD1,NA,CASSAGQGPTDTQYF,TGTGCCAGCAGCGCCGGACAGGGGCCCACAGATACGCAGTATTTT
TRBV10-1,TRBJ1-3,TRBD1,NA,CASSAKGQGSSGNTIYF,TGCGCCAGCAGTGCGAAAGGACAGGGGTCTTCTGGAAACACCATATATTTT
TRBV15,TRBJ2-3,TRBD1,NA,CATRRTGEGTDTQYF,TGTGCCACCAGGAGGACAGGCGAGGGCACAGATACGCAGTATTTT
TRBV28,TRBJ2-7,NA,NA,CASSSNSRVYEQYF,TGTGCCAGCAGCTCTAATAGCAGGGTTTACGAGCAGTACTTC
TRBV27,TRBJ2-7,TRBD1,NA,CASSLDRGYEQYF,TGTGCCAGCAGTTTAGACAGGGGGTACGAGCAGTACTTC
TRBV28,TRBJ2-6,NA,NA,CASSLFRGSGANVLTF,TGTGCCAGCAGTTTATTCAGGGGCTCTGGGGCCAACGTCCTGACTTTC
TRBV4-2,TRBJ2-5,TRBD1,NA,CASSQEQGRETQYF,TGTGCCAGCAGCCAAGAACAGGGGAGAGAGACCCAGTACTTC
TRBV5-1,TRBJ1-1,NA,NA,CASSLTVNTEAFF,TGCGCCAGCAGCTTAACGGTGAACACTGAAGCTTTCTTT
TRBV12-5,TRBJ2-3,TRBD2,once,CASGLAPSSGSGRAPSTDTQYF,TGTGCTAGTGGTTTGGCCCCATCCAGTGGTAGCGGGAGGGCCCCCTCCACAGATACGCAGTATTTT
TRBV15,TRBJ1-1,NA,NA,CATSRSQTGNTEAFF,TGTGCCACCAGCAGGTCACAGACAGGGAACACTGAAGCTTTCTTT
TRBV5-6,TRBJ2-5,NA,NA,CASSPQQETQYF,TGTGCCAGCAGCCCCCAACAAGAGACCCAGTACTTC
TRBV15,TRBJ2-1,TRBD2,NA,CATSRSGLAHNEQFF,TGTGCCACCAGCAGATCCGGACTAGCCCACAATGAGCAGTTCTTC
TRBV19,TRBJ2-1,NA,NA,CASSISGVNEQFF,TGTGCCAGTAGTATATCGGGGGTCAATGAGCAGTTCTTC
TRBV6-4,TRBJ2-1,NA,NA,CASSDDEGDRDEQFF,TGTGCCAGCAGTGACGACGAGGGAGATCGGGATGAGCAGTTCTTC
TRBV28,TRBJ2-7,NA,NA,CASRSGEYEQYF,TGTGCCAGCAGGTCGGGGGAATACGAGCAGTACTTC
TRBV28,TRBJ1-2,NA,NA,CASSLGGGLWDKTHNYGYTF,TGTGCCAGCAGTTTAGGCGGGGGGTTGTGGGACAAGACCCACAACTATGGCTACACCTTC
TRBV5-5,TRBJ2-2,TRBD1,NA,CASSLGQGNTGELFF,TGTGCCAGCAGCCTGGGACAGGGGAACACCGGGGAGCTGTTTTTT
TRBV10-3,TRBJ2-7,TRBD2,NA,CAIRGAGGSGEQYF,TGTGCCATCCGGGGGGCGGGGGGCAGCGGGGAGCAGTACTTC
TRBV14,TRBJ2-5,NA,few,CASSVSQETQYF,TGTGCCAGCAGCGTGTCGCAAGAGACCCAGTACTTC
TRBV29-1,TRBJ1-1,NA,NA,CSVVLFPNTEAFF,TGCAGCGTTGTTCTTTTCCCGAACACTGAAGCTTTCTTT
TRBV19,TRBJ1-2,TRBD1,few,CASSLPGQGRGGYTF,TGTGCCAGTAGTCTACCGGGACAGGGTAGGGGTGGCTACACCTTC
TRBV5-4,TRBJ2-3,TRBD1,NA,CASSQGQGAPAGTQYF,TGTGCCAGCAGCCAGGGACAGGGGGCTCCAGCGGGTACGCAGTATTTT
TRBV4-1,TRBJ2-4,NA,NA,CASSQGRTTEKPYF,TGCGCCAGCAGCCAAGGAAGGACAACTGAGAAGCCGTACTTC
TRBV19,TRBJ1-5,TRBD1,NA,CASTPTRTGGQPQHF,TGTGCCAGTACCCCGACCCGGACAGGGGGGCAGCCCCAGCATTTT
TRBV7-2,TRBJ1-2,TRBD1,NA,CASSLVQGAANYGYTF,TGTGCCAGCAGCTTAGTACAGGGGGCAGCTAACTATGGCTACACCTTC
TRBV6-1,TRBJ1-4,NA,NA,CASSEGGAGPNEKLFF,TGTGCCAGCAGTGAAGGAGGAGCGGGTCCTAATGAAAAACTGTTTTTT
TRBV18,TRBJ1-3,NA,NA,CASSIGTGEGNTIYF,TGTGCCAGCTCGATCGGGACTGGAGAGGGAAACACCATATATTTT